This T cell receptor (beta chain) was captured by sequencing in a study of T cell responses to AZD1222 COVID-19 vaccine. The wider study: Timing groups of about 4 and about 12 weeks for second doses were pooled.

Note on this clone: Its antigen is unknown.

Findings of the study overall: The donor group comprised mostly white British people and more females; the analysis possibly underestimated clonal diversity.

CDR3 length equals 17 residues. V dropped 0 bases and J dropped 5 bases, with 19 bases sitting between them. CDR1 is LGHNA, CDR2 YNFKEQ, per germline. TCRdb's table, derived via immunoSEQ multiplex PCR, lists solely in-frame clones and lacks some. The sample shows about 150,000 clones, roughly 90% of them seen only once. The chain couples TRBV4-2 to TRBJ1-1, with a tentative D call TRBD1 (5 bases). The source is an adult in good health. Sequencing was performed on peripheral blood, taken on day 0 of AZD1222 vaccination. Here the CDR3 DNA reads TGTGCCAGCAGCCAAGATGGGGGGAGCAACTCCCAGACTGAAGCTTTCTTT. Residues: CASSQDGGSNSQTEAFF.